One and the same sample provided the 12 T cell receptor beta chains below, sequenced in a study of T-cell reconstitution after alpha-beta-depleted transplantation in children. Unique molecular identifiers were incorporated into the prepared TCRbeta library. TCRdb analysed the PCR reads with MiXCR anew, one entry per CDR3 protein. The sample yields under 300,000 distinct CDR3 sequences, 11% seen once. Here the sequenced sample was peripheral blood, taken 180 days after TCRalphabeta/CD19-depleted stem cell transplant. The origin of the receptors is a male patient aged 2 to 9 who had a stem cell transplant for chronic granulomatous disease, so the T cells may come from the graft donor.

Only a few counts were recorded for this clonotype. The CDR3 region is CASSDGLAGFQFF. Written as DNA, the CDR3 is TGTGCCAGCAGTGACGGACTAGCGGGATTTCAGTTCTTC. The V call is TRBV5-4, the J call TRBJ2-1, with 12 bases that match TRBD2. The CDR3 has 13 residues. V lost 5 bases and J lost 13; bases outside the gene matches: 7. Germline CDR1 SGHNT, CDR2 YYREEE (reference sequence).

This clonotype was detected many times. CDR3 loop: CASSLGQGLSYEQYF. Written as DNA, the CDR3 is TGTGCCAGCAGCTTAGGTCAGGGCCTGTCCTACGAGCAGTACTTC. This sequence joins TRBV7-6 and TRBJ2-7; possibly TRBD1 for D (5 bases). CDR1 and CDR2 from the germline V gene are SGHVS and FNYEAQ. Trimming took 1 base from V and 1 from J, leaving 11 bases between them. The CDR3 is 15 residues long.

This clonotype came up many times. This rearrangement joins TRBV12-3 or TRBV12-4 to TRBJ1-4, with 8 bases matching TRBD1. The CDR3 consists of 14 residues. V was pared by 3 bases and J by 7 bases, with 4 bases of the junction left unmatched. The CDR3 loop is CASSFDRGFEKLFF. As DNA, the CDR3 is TGTGCCAGCAGTTTTGACAGGGGTTTTGAAAAACTGTTTTTT.

This clonotype was recorded only once. A much larger clone differs from this one at a single base, so this may be a read error. The V gene is TRBV5-1, the J gene TRBJ1-2; TRBD1 matches 7 bases. The V and J ends lost 1 base and 12 bases, in that order; junction bases with no gene match: 12. In germline, CDR1 is SGHRS, CDR2 YFSETQ. The CDR3 runs to 14 residues. The CDR3 is CASSLSEQGRGDTF. CDR3 bases: TGCGCCAGCAGCTTGAGTGAACAGGGGAGGGGCGACACCTTC.

The sample holds many counts of this clonotype. The gene calls are TRBV20-1 and TRBJ2-7; 8 bases are shared with TRBD2. V lost 1 base and J lost 6; bases outside the gene matches: 8. The V gene's germline CDR1 is DFQATT and CDR2 SNEGSKA (reference sequence). The length of the CDR3 is 14 residues. In DNA form, the CDR3 reads TGCAGTGCTAGAGTGGCGGGGGGTCTAGGCGAGCAGTACTTC. It codes for CSARVAGGLGEQYF.

Many counts were recorded for this clonotype. The gene calls are TRBV20-1 and TRBJ1-6; weak D call: TRBD1 (5 bases). V was shortened by 2 bases and J by 7 bases, with 15 bases between the two germline ends. From germline, CDR1 is DFQATT and CDR2 SNEGSKA (reference sequence). The CDR3 loop spans 15 amino acids. CDR3 in amino acids: CSARLPGTANSPLHF. The CDR3 region has the DNA TGCAGTGCTAGACTTCCCGGGACGGCCAATTCACCCCTCCACTTT.

There are many counts of this clonotype. CDR3: CASSLGFRSGANVLTF. The CDR3 bases are TGCGCCAGCAGCTTGGGCTTCCGCTCTGGGGCCAACGTCCTGACTTTC. The chain combines TRBV5-1 with TRBJ2-6; D not resolved. The CDR3 covers 16 residues. V was cut by 0 bases and J by 0 bases, with 7 bases left in between. The V gene's germline CDR1 is SGHRS and CDR2 YFSETQ.

J is TRBJ2-2 and V is TRBV20-1; D unclear. The CDR3 extends over 12 amino acids. The V end lost 0 bases, the J end lost 1 base, and 0 bases lay between the germline ends. Germline loops: CDR1 DFQATT, CDR2 SNEGSKA (reference sequence). The CDR3 spells CSARENTGELFF. CDR3 nucleotide sequence: TGCAGTGCTAGAGAGAACACCGGGGAGCTGTTTTTT.

The V call is TRBV7-7, the J call TRBJ2-2, with a weak D call TRBD1 (6 bases). The V end was cut by 4 bases, the J end by 4 bases, with 10 bases between. The CDR3 contains 14 residues. Germline V gene sequence: CDR1 SSHAT, CDR2 FNYEAQ (reference sequence). In DNA, the CDR3 is TGTGCCAGCAGCTCAGGGGTTAGCACCGGGGAGCTGTTTTTT. This codes for CASSSGVSTGELFF. The full variable domain, its missing parts supplied by reference TRBV7-7 and TRBJ2-2, is GAGVSQSPRYKVTKRGQDVTLRCDPISSHATLYWYQQALGQGPEFLTYFNYEAQPDKSGLPSDRFSAERPEGSISTLTIQRTEQRDSAMYRCASSSGVSTGELFFGEGSRLTVL.

This clonotype was recorded at least ten times. The rearrangement links TRBV2 to TRBJ2-1; TRBD1 might be the D (5 bases). This CDR3 spans 11 amino acids. Germline assignment: CDR1 SNHLY and CDR2 FYNNEI. Deletions cut 10 bases from V and 3 bases from J, with 7 bases between. Here the CDR3 DNA reads TGTGCCACCGACAGCTACAATGAGCAGTTCTTC. It yields the protein CATDSYNEQFF.

This clonotype was recorded once. A clone one base away is much larger, so this may be a read error. This is likely a read error, given that the CDR3 carries no conserved phenylalanine or tryptophan at its end. This chain uses TRBV29-1 with TRBJ2-7, with TRBD1 identical over 10 bases. The germline gives CDR1 SQVTM, CDR2 ANQGSEA. V gave up 1 base and J gave up 2 bases; unmatched junction bases: 5. The CDR3 runs to 15 residues. The CDR3 loop is CSVEGGQGPTYEQYL. The CDR3, as DNA: TGCAGCGTTGAAGGGGGACAGGGGCCCACCTACGAGCAGTACTTG.

In this sample, this clonotype turned up once. The chain combines TRBV18 with TRBJ1-1, with D tentatively TRBD1 (5 bases). The CDR3 is made up of 15 amino acids. CDR1 is KGHSH, CDR2 LQKENI, per germline. The germline V and J ends were trimmed by 4 bases and 1 base, with 13 bases remaining between them. This CDR3 reads CASSQNTGSNTEAFF. CDR3 nucleotides: TGTGCCAGCTCACAAAATACAGGATCGAACACTGAAGCTTTCTTT.